This TCR beta chain was obtained from a study of blood T cell repertoires in COVID-19. As for the study in general: From T cells, B-cell-depleted T cells, or PBMCs came the material, which was cDNA or gDNA.

V lost 1 base and J 4 bases, leaving 14 bases between the germline ends. Germline lookup yields CDR1 SGHRS and CDR2 YFSETQ. The CDR3 is 15 amino acids. Profiled with immunoSEQ multiplex PCR; TCRdb holds only in-frame clones, not every one. The sample carries about 80,000 clones, about four fifths recorded once. V usage is TRBV5-1 and J usage is TRBJ2-5; possible D gene TRBD1, 6 bases. The specimen was peripheral blood. This TCR was recovered from an older woman with acute or convalescent COVID-19. The CDR3 region has the DNA TGCGCCAGCAGCTTGATTGAGGGGGTACGAGAGACCCAGTACTTC. This gives the protein CASSLIEGVRETQYF.